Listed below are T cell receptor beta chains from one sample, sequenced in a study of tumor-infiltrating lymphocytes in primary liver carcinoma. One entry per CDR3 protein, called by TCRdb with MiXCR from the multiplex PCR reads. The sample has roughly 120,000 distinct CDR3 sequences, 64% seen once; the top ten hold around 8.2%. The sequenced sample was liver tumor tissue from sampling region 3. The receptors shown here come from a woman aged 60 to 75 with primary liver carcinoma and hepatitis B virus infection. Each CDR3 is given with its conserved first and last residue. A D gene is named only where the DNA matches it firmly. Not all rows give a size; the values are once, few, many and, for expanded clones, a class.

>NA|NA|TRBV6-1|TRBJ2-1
TGTGCCAGCAGTGGGACCCTTCTTGGGATCTCCTACTATGAGCAGTTCTTC
CASSGTLLGISYYEQFF
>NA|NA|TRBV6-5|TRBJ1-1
TGTTCCAGCAGTCGCCTTACCAGACAAGGCACAGTTTTCTTT
CSSSRLTRQGTVFF
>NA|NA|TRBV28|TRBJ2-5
TGTGCCAGCAGTCCCACCGGCGGGGTTAAGGAGACCCAGTACTTC
CASSPTGGVKETQYF
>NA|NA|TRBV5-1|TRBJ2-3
TGTGCCAGCAGCTTCCTCTGGGGAGGAGGTACAGATACGCAGTATTTT
CASSFLWGGGTDTQYF
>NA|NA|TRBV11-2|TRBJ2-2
TGTGCCAGCAGCTTAGTGGGGGGAGCGAGGAACACCAGGGAGATGTTTTTT
CASSLVGGARNTREMFF
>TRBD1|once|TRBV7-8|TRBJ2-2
TGTGCCAGCAGACCCCATCAGACAGGGAGAACCGGGGAGCTGTTTTTT
CASRPHQTGRTGELFF
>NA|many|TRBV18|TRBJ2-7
TGTGCCAGCTCACCACCGAGCGGACCCGAGCAGTACTTC
CASSPPSGPEQYF
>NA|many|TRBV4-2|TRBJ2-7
TGTGCCAGCAGCCCGCCGGACAGAGCCTACGAGCAGTACTTC
CASSPPDRAYEQYF
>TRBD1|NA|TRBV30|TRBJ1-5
TGTGCCTGGAGTGGCCGGGGGACAGGGGATCAGCCCCAGCATTTT
CAWSGRGTGDQPQHF
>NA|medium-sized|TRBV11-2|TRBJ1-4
TGTGCCAGCAGCCCCGGGTGGGGTAATGAAAAACTGTTTTTT
CASSPGWGNEKLFF
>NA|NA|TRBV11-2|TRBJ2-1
TGTGCCAGCAGCTTATGGGCATCCTATAATGAGCAGTTCTTC
CASSLWASYNEQFF
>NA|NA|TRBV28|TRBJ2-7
TGTGCCAGCAGTCGCCCAGCTACCTACGAGCAGTACTTC
CASSRPATYEQYF
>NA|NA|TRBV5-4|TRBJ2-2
TGTGCCAGCATCTTGGGCCAGATCCCTGAAAGAGGGGAGCTGTTTTTT
CASILGQIPERGELFF
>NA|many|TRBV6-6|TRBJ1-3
TGTGCCAGCAGTCCAACACACCCGGTGGGCTCTGGAAACACCATATATTTT
CASSPTHPVGSGNTIYF
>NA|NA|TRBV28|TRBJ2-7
TGTGCCAGCCGGGACGGGGCCTACGAGCAGTACTTC
CASRDGAYEQYF
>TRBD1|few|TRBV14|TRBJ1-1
TGTGCCAGCTCCCGCGCGGCGGGACAGGGGAACACTGAAGCTTTCTTT
CASSRAAGQGNTEAFF